These T cell receptor beta chains were read from a single sample in a study of blood T cells in healthy people across ages. Each CDR3 protein is one row after TCRdb ran MiXCR on the 5' RACE reads. The sample has approximately 2,000,000 distinct CDR3 sequences, 30% to 40% seen once. Specimen: blood. Receptor source: a human donor in good health. Both conserved end residues are trimmed from each CDR3. The order of the fields is J gene, V gene, CDR3 protein.

TRBJ1-2 | TRBV7-7 | ASSRDWDGLNYGYT
TRBJ2-3 | TRBV5-1 | ASSLSRGGPTDTQY
TRBJ2-7 | TRBV7-6 | ASSLGQGLPYEQY
TRBJ2-7 | TRBV15 | ATSRVYNSYEQY
TRBJ1-4 | TRBV7-2 | ASSYPGTEKLF
TRBJ2-1 | TRBV12-3/TRBV12-4 | ASSWSLASSSYNEQF
TRBJ2-7 | TRBV7-2 | ASSPRTGEQY
TRBJ2-7 | TRBV7-2 | ASSLGDRGHSYEQY
TRBJ2-7 | TRBV13 | ASSSRYLAYEQY
TRBJ2-3 | TRBV9 | ASSDKGLGDTQY
TRBJ1-2 | TRBV7-9 | ASSLFASTYGYT
TRBJ2-4 | TRBV28 | ASSCGEEQY
TRBJ2-1 | TRBV28 | ASSPGTVPNEQF
TRBJ2-7 | TRBV4-3 | ASSQDVEGHEQY
TRBJ1-1 | TRBV5-1 | ATREDAMNTEAF
TRBJ2-4 | TRBV29-1 | SVEDGTSTGAAYNEQY
TRBJ1-5 | TRBV4-1 | ASSHDQTPMAQH
TRBJ2-1 | TRBV29-1 | SVEDLGQGAYNEQF
TRBJ2-5 | TRBV7-2 | ASSFIQGTQY
TRBJ2-3 | TRBV5-1 | ASGLSLTRTDTQY
TRBJ1-6 | TRBV4-3 | ASSPRGSPYNSPLH
TRBJ1-2 | TRBV12-3/TRBV12-4 | ASSLGMGANYGYT
TRBJ1-2 | TRBV4-2 | ASGGYTATFYGYT
TRBJ1-2 | TRBV29-1 | SVDRGRGYT
TRBJ2-1 | TRBV20-1 | SASQRQERF
TRBJ2-7 | TRBV10-3 | AISAEGGGAAYGQY
TRBJ2-3 | TRBV20-1 | SASQGWTTDTQY
TRBJ2-4 | TRBV28 | ASSFLQGENIQY
TRBJ1-1 | TRBV5-1 | ASRTTGGITEAF
TRBJ1-1 | TRBV2 | ASSGARYTEAF
TRBJ2-5 | TRBV27 | ASSRGGDRVVSETQY
TRBJ1-5 | TRBV7-9 | ASSLGRGKAQPQH
TRBJ1-1 | TRBV2 | ASSGQAAGTEAF
TRBJ2-1 | TRBV5-4 | ASSFSAGVWNEQF
TRBJ1-1 | TRBV7-2 | ASEPFEAF
TRBJ1-2 | TRBV4-3 | ASSQEPQTGAANYGYT
TRBJ1-2 | TRBV4-3 | ASSRGENNYGYT
TRBJ1-1 | TRBV5-1 | ASRDLKTYNTEAF
TRBJ2-1 | TRBV4-3 | AGSQGTPGDEQF
TRBJ1-2 | TRBV29-1 | SVSGRGGVGYT
TRBJ2-1 | TRBV4-2 | ASSPIGGALNEQF
TRBJ2-2 | TRBV6-2/TRBV6-3 | ASSYKPNLGGELF
TRBJ2-7 | TRBV7-9 | ASSLVGSGPYEQY
TRBJ2-1 | TRBV3-1 | ASSQQLAGYNGQF
TRBJ1-2 | TRBV20-1 | SASTQQGQLTNYGYT
TRBJ2-3 | TRBV6-6 | ASSYGTGVTDTQY
TRBJ1-6 | TRBV5-5 | ASSLGTGDYGSPLH
TRBJ2-1 | TRBV29-1 | SGAQQSSYNEQF
TRBJ2-1 | TRBV30 | AWQQGSYNEQF
TRBJ2-5 | TRBV12-3/TRBV12-4 | ASRSTGSGFEETQY
TRBJ1-2 | TRBV28 | ASSLEGVGGMGGYT
TRBJ2-5 | TRBV4-1 | ASSQWRNAQETQY